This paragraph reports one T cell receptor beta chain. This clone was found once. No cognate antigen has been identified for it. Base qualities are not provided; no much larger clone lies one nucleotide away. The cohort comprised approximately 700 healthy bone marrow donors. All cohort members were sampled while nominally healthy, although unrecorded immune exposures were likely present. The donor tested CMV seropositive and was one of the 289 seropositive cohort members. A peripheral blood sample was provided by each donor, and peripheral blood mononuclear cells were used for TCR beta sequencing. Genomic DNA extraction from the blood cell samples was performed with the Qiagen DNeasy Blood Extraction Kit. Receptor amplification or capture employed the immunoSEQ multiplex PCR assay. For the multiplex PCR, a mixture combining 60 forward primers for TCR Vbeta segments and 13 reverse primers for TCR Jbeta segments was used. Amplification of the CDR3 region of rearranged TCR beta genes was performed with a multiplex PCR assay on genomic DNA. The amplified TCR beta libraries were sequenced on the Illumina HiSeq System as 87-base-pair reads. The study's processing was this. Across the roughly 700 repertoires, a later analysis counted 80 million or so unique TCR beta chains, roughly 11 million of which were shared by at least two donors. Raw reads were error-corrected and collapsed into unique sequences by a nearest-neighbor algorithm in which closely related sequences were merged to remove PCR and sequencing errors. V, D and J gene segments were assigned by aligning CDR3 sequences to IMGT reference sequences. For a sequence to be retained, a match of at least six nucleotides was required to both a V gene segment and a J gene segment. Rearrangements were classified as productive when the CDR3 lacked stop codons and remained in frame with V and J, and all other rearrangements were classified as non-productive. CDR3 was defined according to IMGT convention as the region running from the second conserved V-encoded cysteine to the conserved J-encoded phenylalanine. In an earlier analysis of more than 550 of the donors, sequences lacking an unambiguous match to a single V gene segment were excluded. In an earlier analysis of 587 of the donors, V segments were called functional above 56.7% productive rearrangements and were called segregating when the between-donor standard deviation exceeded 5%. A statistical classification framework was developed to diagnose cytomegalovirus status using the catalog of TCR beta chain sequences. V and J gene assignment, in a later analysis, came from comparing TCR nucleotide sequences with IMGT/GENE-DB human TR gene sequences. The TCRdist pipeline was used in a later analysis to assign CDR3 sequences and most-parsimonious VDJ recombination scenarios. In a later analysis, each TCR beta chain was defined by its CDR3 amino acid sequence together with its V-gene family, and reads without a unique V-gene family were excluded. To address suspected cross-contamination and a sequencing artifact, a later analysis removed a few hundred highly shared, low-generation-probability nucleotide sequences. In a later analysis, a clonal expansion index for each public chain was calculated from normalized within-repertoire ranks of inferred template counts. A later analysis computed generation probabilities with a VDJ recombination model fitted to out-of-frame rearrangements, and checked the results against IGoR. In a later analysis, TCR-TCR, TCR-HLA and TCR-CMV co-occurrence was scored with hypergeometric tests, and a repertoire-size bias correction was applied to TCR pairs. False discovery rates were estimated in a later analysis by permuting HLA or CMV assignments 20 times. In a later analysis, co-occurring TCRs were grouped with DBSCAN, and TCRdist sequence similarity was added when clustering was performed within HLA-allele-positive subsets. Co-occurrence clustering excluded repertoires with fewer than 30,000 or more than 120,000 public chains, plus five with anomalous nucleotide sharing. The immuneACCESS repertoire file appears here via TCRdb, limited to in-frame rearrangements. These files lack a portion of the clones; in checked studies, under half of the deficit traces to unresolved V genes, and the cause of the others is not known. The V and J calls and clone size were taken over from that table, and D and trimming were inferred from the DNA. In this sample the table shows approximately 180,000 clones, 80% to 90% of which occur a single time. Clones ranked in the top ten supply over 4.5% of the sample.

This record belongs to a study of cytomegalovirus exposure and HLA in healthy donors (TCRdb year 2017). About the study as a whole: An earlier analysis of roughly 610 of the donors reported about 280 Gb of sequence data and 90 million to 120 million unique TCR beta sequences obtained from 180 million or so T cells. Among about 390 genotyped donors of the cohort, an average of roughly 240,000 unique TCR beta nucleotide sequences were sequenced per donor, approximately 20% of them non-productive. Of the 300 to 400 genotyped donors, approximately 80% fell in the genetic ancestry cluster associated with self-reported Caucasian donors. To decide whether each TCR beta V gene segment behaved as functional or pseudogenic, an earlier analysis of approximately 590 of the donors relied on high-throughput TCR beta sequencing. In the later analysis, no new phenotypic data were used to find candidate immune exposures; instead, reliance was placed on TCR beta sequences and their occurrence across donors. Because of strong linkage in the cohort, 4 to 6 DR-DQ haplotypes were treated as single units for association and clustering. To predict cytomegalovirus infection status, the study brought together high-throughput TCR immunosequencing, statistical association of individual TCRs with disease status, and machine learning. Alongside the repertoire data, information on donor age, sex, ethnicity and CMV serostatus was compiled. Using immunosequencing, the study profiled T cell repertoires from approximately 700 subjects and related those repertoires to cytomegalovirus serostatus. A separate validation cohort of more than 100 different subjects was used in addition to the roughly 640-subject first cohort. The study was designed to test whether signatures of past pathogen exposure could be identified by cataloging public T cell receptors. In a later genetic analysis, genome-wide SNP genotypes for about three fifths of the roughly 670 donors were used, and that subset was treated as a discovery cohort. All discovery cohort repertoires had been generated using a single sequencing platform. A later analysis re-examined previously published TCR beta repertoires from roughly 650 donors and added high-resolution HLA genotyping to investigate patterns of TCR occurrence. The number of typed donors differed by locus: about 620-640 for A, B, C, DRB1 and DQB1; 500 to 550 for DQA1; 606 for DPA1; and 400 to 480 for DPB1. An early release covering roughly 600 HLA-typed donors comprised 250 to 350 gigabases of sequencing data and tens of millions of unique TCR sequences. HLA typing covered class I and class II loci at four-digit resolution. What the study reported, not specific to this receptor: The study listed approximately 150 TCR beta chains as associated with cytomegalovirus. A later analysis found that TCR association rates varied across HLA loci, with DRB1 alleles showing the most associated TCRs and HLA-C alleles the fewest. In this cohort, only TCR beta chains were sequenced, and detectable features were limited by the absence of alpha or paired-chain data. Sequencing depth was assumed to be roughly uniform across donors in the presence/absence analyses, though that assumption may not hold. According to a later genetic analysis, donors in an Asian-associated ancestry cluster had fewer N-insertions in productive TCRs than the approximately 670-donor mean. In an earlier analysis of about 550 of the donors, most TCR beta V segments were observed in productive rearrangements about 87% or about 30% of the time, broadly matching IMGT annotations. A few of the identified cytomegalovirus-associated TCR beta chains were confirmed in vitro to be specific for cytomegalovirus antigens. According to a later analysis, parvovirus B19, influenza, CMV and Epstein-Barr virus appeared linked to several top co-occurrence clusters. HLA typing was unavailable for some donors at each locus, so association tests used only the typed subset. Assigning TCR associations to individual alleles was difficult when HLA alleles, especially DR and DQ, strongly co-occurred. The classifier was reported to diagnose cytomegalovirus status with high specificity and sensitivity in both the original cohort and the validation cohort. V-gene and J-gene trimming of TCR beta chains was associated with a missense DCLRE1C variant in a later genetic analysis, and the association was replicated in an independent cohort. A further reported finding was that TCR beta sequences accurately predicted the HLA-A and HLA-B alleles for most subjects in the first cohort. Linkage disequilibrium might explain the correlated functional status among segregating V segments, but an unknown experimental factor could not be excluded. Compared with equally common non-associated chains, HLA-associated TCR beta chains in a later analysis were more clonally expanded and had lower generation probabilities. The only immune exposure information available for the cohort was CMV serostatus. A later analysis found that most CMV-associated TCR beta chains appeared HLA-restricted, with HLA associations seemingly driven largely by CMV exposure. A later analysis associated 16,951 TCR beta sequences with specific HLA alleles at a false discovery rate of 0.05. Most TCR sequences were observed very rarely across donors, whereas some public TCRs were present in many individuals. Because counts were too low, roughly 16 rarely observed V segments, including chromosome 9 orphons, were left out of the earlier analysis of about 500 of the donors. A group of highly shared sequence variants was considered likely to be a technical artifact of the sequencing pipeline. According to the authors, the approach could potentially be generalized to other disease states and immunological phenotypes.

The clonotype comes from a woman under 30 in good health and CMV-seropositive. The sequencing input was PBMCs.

Here the CDR3 is given as CASSLAGVREQYF. The sequenced DNA is TGTGCCAGCAGTCTAGCGGGGGTGCGGGAGCAGTACTTC. The chain uses TRBV6-5 and TRBJ2-7, and 10 junctional nucleotides match TRBD2. There are 13 amino acids in the CDR3, from cysteine to phenylalanine inclusive. The CDR3 DNA has 39 bases and is translated from base 1. Based on the germline V gene, the CDR1 and CDR2 sequences are MNHEY and SVGAGI. After removal of 5 bases from V and 7 bases from J, the junction retains 5 bases not matched to a gene.